These T cell receptor beta chains were read from a single sample in a study of control samples from healthy donors and cancer patients. Data came from immunoSEQ multiplex PCR; TCRdb stores just in-frame clones and leaves some out. The repertoire includes roughly 120,000 clones, just under 95% of them detected once, and 3.6% sits in the top ten. Sample: blood. These TCRs come from a man between 25 and 39 years old in good health. The CDR3 runs from the conserved cysteine through the conserved F or W. The D gene is left open where the match is weak. Rows give clone size only sometimes, using once, few, many, or a class for an expanded clone.

CDR3: CASRTGGNTEAFF
DNA: TGTGCCAGCCGGACAGGGGGGAACACTGAAGCTTTCTTT
D: TRBD1
size: NA
V: TRBV25-1
J: TRBJ1-1

CDR3: CASSPGQGLFPQHF
DNA: TGTGCCAGCAGTCCCGGACAGGGGCTTTTCCCCCAGCATTTT
D: TRBD1
size: NA
V: TRBV2
J: TRBJ1-5

CDR3: CASAQGLSYEQYF
DNA: TGTGCCAGCGCCCAGGGTTTGTCCTACGAGCAGTACTTC
D: NA
size: NA
V: TRBV12-3/TRBV12-4
J: TRBJ2-7

CDR3: CASSQSAGNGSNSPLHF
DNA: TGCGCCAGCAGTCAATCGGCAGGAAATGGATCTAATTCACCCCTCCACTTT
D: NA
size: NA
V: TRBV23-1
J: TRBJ1-6

CDR3: CASSQELRQGKLAKNIQYF
DNA: TGCGCCAGCAGCCAAGAACTGCGGCAGGGGAAGTTGGCCAAAAACATTCAGTACTTC
D: NA
size: NA
V: TRBV4-3
J: TRBJ2-4

CDR3: CASSLVPQSYEQYF
DNA: TGTGCCAGCAGCTTAGTTCCACAGTCCTACGAGCAGTACTTC
D: NA
size: NA
V: TRBV7-8
J: TRBJ2-7

CDR3: CASREGGSGNTIYF
DNA: TGTGCCAGCAGGGAAGGGGGCTCCGGAAACACCATATATTTT
D: TRBD1
size: NA
V: TRBV6-1
J: TRBJ1-3

CDR3: CASRPFGGPNEKLFF
DNA: TGTGCCAGCAGACCTTTTGGGGGGCCGAATGAAAAACTGTTTTTT
D: NA
size: NA
V: TRBV11-2
J: TRBJ1-4

CDR3: CASSYSGGLNYGYTF
DNA: TGTGCCAGCAGTTACTCCGGGGGGCTTAACTATGGCTACACCTTC
D: NA
size: NA
V: TRBV6-5
J: TRBJ1-2

CDR3: CAISDVKGNNYGYTF
DNA: TGTGCCATCAGTGACGTGAAGGGGAATAACTATGGCTACACCTTC
D: NA
size: NA
V: TRBV10-3
J: TRBJ1-2

CDR3: CASSQGVGNEQFF
DNA: TGCGCCAGCAGCCAGGGGGTTGGCAATGAGCAGTTCTTC
D: NA
size: NA
V: TRBV4-3
J: TRBJ2-1

CDR3: CASRARGTDTQYF
DNA: TGTGCCAGCAGGGCCCGGGGCACAGATACGCAGTATTTT
D: NA
size: NA
V: TRBV25-1
J: TRBJ2-3

CDR3: CASSGQGFDYNSPLHF
DNA: TGTGCCAGCAGCGGACAGGGTTTTGACTATAATTCACCCCTCCACTTT
D: TRBD1
size: NA
V: TRBV13
J: TRBJ1-6

CDR3: CASSLSGENTEAFF
DNA: TGCGCCAGCAGCTTGTCAGGGGAGAACACTGAAGCTTTCTTT
D: NA
size: NA
V: TRBV5-1
J: TRBJ1-1

CDR3: CASSLGGFSRNLYGYTF
DNA: TGTGCCAGCAGCTTAGGTGGGTTCAGTCGGAACCTATATGGCTACACCTTC
D: NA
size: NA
V: TRBV11-2
J: TRBJ1-2

CDR3: CASSLRVGAGELFF
DNA: TGTGCCAGCAGTCTCCGAGTGGGGGCCGGGGAGCTGTTTTTT
D: NA
size: NA
V: TRBV6-2/TRBV6-3
J: TRBJ2-2

CDR3: CAWTAGTANTGELFF
DNA: TGTGCCTGGACGGCCGGGACAGCGAACACCGGGGAGCTGTTTTTT
D: TRBD1
size: NA
V: TRBV30
J: TRBJ2-2

CDR3: CASSGLNTEAFF
DNA: TGTGCCAGCAGCGGCTTGAACACTGAAGCTTTCTTT
D: NA
size: NA
V: TRBV9
J: TRBJ1-1

CDR3: CASSNFGGLDNSPLHF
DNA: TGTGCCAGTAGTAACTTCGGGGGACTGGATAATTCACCCCTCCACTTT
D: NA
size: NA
V: TRBV19
J: TRBJ1-6

CDR3: CASSLGGDTYYGYTF
DNA: TGTGCCAGCAGCTTAGGAGGGGACACCTACTATGGCTACACCTTC
D: NA
size: NA
V: TRBV7-9
J: TRBJ1-2

CDR3: CASSLGQYVAYEQYF
DNA: TGTGCCAGCAGCTTAGGGCAGTACGTCGCCTACGAGCAGTACTTC
D: NA
size: NA
V: TRBV7-2
J: TRBJ2-7

CDR3: CASKPRGGLNEQYF
DNA: TGTGCCTCTAAGCCCCGCGGGGGACTCAACGAGCAGTACTTC
D: TRBD2
size: NA
V: TRBV3-1/TRBV3-2
J: TRBJ2-7

CDR3: CASSRGTEAFF
DNA: TGTGCCAGCAGCCGAGGTACTGAAGCTTTCTTT
D: NA
size: NA
V: TRBV3-1/TRBV3-2
J: TRBJ1-1

CDR3: CASSQASGPSFKNIQYF
DNA: TGTGCCAGCAGCCAAGCGTCCGGACCCTCCTTTAAAAACATTCAGTACTTC
D: NA
size: once
V: TRBV3-1/TRBV3-2
J: TRBJ2-4

CDR3: CASSDTYRESNEQFF
DNA: TGTGCCAGCAGTGACACCTACAGGGAGAGCAATGAGCAGTTCTTC
D: NA
size: NA
V: TRBV6-4
J: TRBJ2-1

CDR3: CASSYSLTLRAPDGDEQYF
DNA: TGTGCCAGCAGTTACTCGTTAACACTACGGGCCCCCGACGGAGACGAGCAGTACTTC
D: NA
size: NA
V: TRBV6-2/TRBV6-3
J: TRBJ2-7

CDR3: CASSSYRGNTEAFF
DNA: TGTGCCAGCAGTTCCTACAGGGGTAACACTGAAGCTTTCTTT
D: TRBD1
size: NA
V: TRBV6-5
J: TRBJ1-1

CDR3: CASSPPSQRGYTF
DNA: TGTGCCAGCTCACCACCTAGTCAGAGGGGCTACACCTTC
D: NA
size: NA
V: TRBV18
J: TRBJ1-2

CDR3: CASSTGDSGANVLTF
DNA: TGCGCCAGCAGCACTGGGGACTCTGGGGCCAACGTCCTGACTTTC
D: NA
size: NA
V: TRBV5-1
J: TRBJ2-6

CDR3: CAWRRPGLARSDTQYF
DNA: TGTGCCTGGAGACGACCAGGACTAGCGCGCTCAGATACGCAGTATTTT
D: TRBD2
size: once
V: TRBV30
J: TRBJ2-3

CDR3: CASRGGGYEQYF
DNA: TGTGCCAGCCGGGGAGGGGGCTACGAGCAGTACTTC
D: NA
size: NA
V: TRBV18
J: TRBJ2-7

CDR3: CASSLPPTYGYTF
DNA: TGTGCCAGCAGTTTACCCCCTACCTATGGCTACACCTTC
D: NA
size: NA
V: TRBV28
J: TRBJ1-2

CDR3: CASREGISSYEQYF
DNA: TGCGCCAGCAGGGAGGGGATCAGCTCCTACGAGCAGTACTTC
D: NA
size: NA
V: TRBV5-1
J: TRBJ2-7

CDR3: CASSYSQGANTEAFF
DNA: TGTGCCAGCAGTTACTCACAGGGGGCGAACACTGAAGCTTTCTTT
D: TRBD1
size: NA
V: TRBV6-5
J: TRBJ1-1

CDR3: CASSFQGWPEAFF
DNA: TGTGCCAGCAGTTTTCAGGGTTGGCCTGAAGCTTTCTTT
D: NA
size: NA
V: TRBV28
J: TRBJ1-1

CDR3: CASSQVRGANYGYTF
DNA: TGCGCCAGCAGCCAAGTAAGGGGAGCTAACTATGGCTACACCTTC
D: NA
size: NA
V: TRBV4-3
J: TRBJ1-2

CDR3: CASSQPLGQGAGSPLHF
DNA: TGTGCCAGCAGCCAGCCCTTGGGACAGGGGGCGGGTTCACCCCTCCACTTT
D: TRBD1
size: NA
V: TRBV3-1/TRBV3-2
J: TRBJ1-6

CDR3: CASSHRLEEAFF
DNA: TGCGCCAGCAGCCACAGGCTGGAGGAAGCTTTCTTT
D: NA
size: NA
V: TRBV4-1
J: TRBJ1-1

CDR3: CASSIDSHSNQPQHF
DNA: TGTGCCAGTAGTATAGACAGCCATAGCAATCAGCCCCAGCATTTT
D: NA
size: NA
V: TRBV19
J: TRBJ1-5

CDR3: CASKTHGLTEAFF
DNA: TGCGCCAGTAAGACCCACGGGCTCACTGAAGCTTTCTTT
D: NA
size: NA
V: TRBV4-3
J: TRBJ1-1

CDR3: CASSLDGQGNYGYTF
DNA: TGCGCCAGCAGCTTGGATGGACAGGGGAACTATGGCTACACCTTC
D: TRBD1
size: once
V: TRBV5-1
J: TRBJ1-2

CDR3: CASTWDIGSPLHF
DNA: TGTGCCAGCACGTGGGACATCGGTTCACCCCTCCACTTT
D: NA
size: NA
V: TRBV6-5
J: TRBJ1-6

CDR3: CASGSLGQGAREQYF
DNA: TGTGCTAGTGGTTCACTCGGACAGGGGGCGCGGGAGCAGTACTTC
D: TRBD1
size: NA
V: TRBV12-5
J: TRBJ2-7

CDR3: CASSWEDAGPYEQYF
DNA: TGTGCCAGCAGTTGGGAGGACGCCGGTCCCTACGAGCAGTACTTC
D: NA
size: once
V: TRBV7-8
J: TRBJ2-7

CDR3: CASSPGGGVTEAFF
DNA: TGTGCCAGCAGCCCAGGAGGGGGGGTCACTGAAGCTTTCTTT
D: NA
size: once
V: TRBV3-1/TRBV3-2
J: TRBJ1-1

CDR3: CASSYDVNYGYTF
DNA: TGTGCCAGCAGCTACGATGTGAACTATGGCTACACCTTC
D: NA
size: NA
V: TRBV6-5
J: TRBJ1-2

CDR3: CASSRQGGEKLFF
DNA: TGTGCCAGCAGTCGACAGGGCGGTGAAAAACTGTTTTTT
D: TRBD1
size: NA
V: TRBV6-4
J: TRBJ1-4

CDR3: CSVERLAEETQYF
DNA: TGCAGCGTTGAGAGACTAGCGGAAGAGACCCAGTACTTC
D: TRBD2
size: NA
V: TRBV29-1
J: TRBJ2-5

CDR3: CARGPSGVLTSYEQYF
DNA: TGTGCCAGAGGGCCTAGCGGGGTATTAACCTCCTACGAGCAGTACTTC
D: TRBD2
size: NA
V: TRBV2
J: TRBJ2-7

CDR3: CASSLLVFNEQFF
DNA: TGTGCCAGCAGCCTTCTAGTTTTCAATGAGCAGTTCTTC
D: NA
size: NA
V: TRBV2
J: TRBJ2-1

CDR3: CAWTPDRQSSYNSPLHF
DNA: TGTGCCTGGACACCAGACCGCCAGAGCTCCTATAATTCACCCCTCCACTTT
D: NA
size: NA
V: TRBV30
J: TRBJ1-6

CDR3: CASSVLAGTSPQYF
DNA: TGTGCCAGCAGCGTCCTAGCGGGGACCTCTCCACAGTATTTT
D: TRBD2
size: NA
V: TRBV14
J: TRBJ2-3

CDR3: CASSVGQGGDIQYF
DNA: TGTGCCAGCAGCGTGGGACAGGGCGGGGACATTCAGTACTTC
D: TRBD1
size: NA
V: TRBV5-5
J: TRBJ2-4

CDR3: CASSSGTGGNNQPQHF
DNA: TGTGCCAGCAGCTCCGGGACAGGGGGCAACAATCAGCCCCAGCATTTT
D: TRBD1
size: NA
V: TRBV5-6
J: TRBJ1-5

CDR3: CASSRDENTEAFF
DNA: TGTGCCAGCAGCAGGGACGAGAACACTGAAGCTTTCTTT
D: NA
size: once
V: TRBV7-9
J: TRBJ1-1